Following are 9 T cell receptor beta chains from one sample sequenced in a study of type 1 regulatory T cells. Their specific antigens are unknown. TCRdb processed the reads anew with MiXCR; each CDR3 protein has one entry. The sample holds 60,000 to 80,000 distinct CDR3 sequences; about 69% are singletons and the top ten take 7.6%. The sequencing input was cultured T cells, either the whole culture or a sorted T cell fraction (not recorded which). Regarding subset: Tr1-enriched cell product generated in vitro against host alloantigens. These receptors were collected from a human donor in good health.

The V and J genes are TRBV5-1 and TRBJ2-1; 12 nucleotides agree with TRBD2. CDR1 and CDR2 (germline): SGHRS, YFSETQ. The CDR3 is 18 residues long. V shed 0 bases and J 1 base; nucleotides not matched to a gene: 5. The CDR3 reads CASSLGLAGVSSYNEQFF. CDR3 DNA sequence: TGCGCCAGCAGCTTGGGACTAGCGGGAGTAAGTTCCTACAATGAGCAGTTCTTC.

Only a few counts were recorded for this clonotype. This chain links TRBV6-5 with TRBJ2-2; TRBD1 or TRBD2 may be the D gene (5 bases each). CDR3 length: 15 amino acids. Germline assignment: CDR1 MNHEY and CDR2 SVGAGI. V was trimmed by 9 bases and J by 4 bases, leaving 18 bases between them. This CDR3 reads CASLWYTGGTGELFF. Here the CDR3 DNA reads TGTGCCAGTCTCTGGTACACTGGGGGCACCGGGGAGCTGTTTTTT.

The chain is built from TRBV20-1 and TRBJ2-2; TRBD1 matches 7 bases. The CDR3 runs to 15 residues. Trimming removed 1 base from V and 3 bases from J; junction bases left unmatched: 5. Germline CDR1 is DFQATT and CDR2 is SNEGSKA (reference sequence). The CDR3 sequence is CSARVGGGDTGELFF. The DNA for the CDR3 is TGCAGTGCTAGAGTAGGGGGCGGAGACACCGGGGAGCTGTTTTTT.

V gene TRBV15 combines with J gene TRBJ2-5; D ambiguous. In germline, CDR1 is LNHNV, CDR2 YYDKDF (reference sequence). Trimming took off 5 bases at V and 2 bases at J, with 12 bases between the two ends. The CDR3 is made up of 14 amino acids. CDR3 coding DNA: TGTGCCACCAGCGAAACCGGGCTACAAGAGACCCAGTACTTC. Translated, it gives CATSETGLQETQYF.

The rearrangement uses TRBV3-1 and TRBJ1-2, with 8 bases identical to TRBD1. Germline lookup yields CDR1 LGHDT and CDR2 YNNKEL (reference sequence). Germline trimming cut 1 base from V and 8 bases from J; bases unmatched to any gene: 3. The CDR3 runs 13 residues. CDR3 in amino acids: CASSQGTGNGYTF. CDR3 coding DNA: TGTGCCAGCAGCCAAGGGACAGGGAACGGCTACACCTTC.

The table lists this clonotype with a few counts. The gene calls are TRBV20-1 and TRBJ2-3; the match to TRBD2 covers 9 bases. Germline V gene sequence: CDR1 DFQATT, CDR2 SNEGSKA (reference sequence). The V segment lost 1 base and the J segment 6 bases; nucleotides outside the gene matches: 2. The CDR3 spans 13 residues. CDR3 in DNA: TGCAGTGCTAGAGGACTAGCGGTGGATACGCAGTATTTT. Protein: CSARGLAVDTQYF.

V gene TRBV7-9 combines with J gene TRBJ2-3; 7 nucleotides align to TRBD2. The CDR3 length is 15 residues. Germline V gene lookup returns CDR1 SEHNR and CDR2 FQNEAQ (reference sequence). J lost 1 base, V lost 8 bases, and 9 bases had no gene match. The CDR3 region has the DNA TGTGCCAGCGGCGGGAGTAGCGGACGCACAGATACGCAGTATTTT. This sequence encodes CASGGSSGRTDTQYF.

The chain recombines TRBV6-1 with TRBJ2-7; 9 nucleotides line up with TRBD1. The CDR3 has 16 residues. Germline V gives CDR1 MNHNS, CDR2 SASEGT. V gave up 0 bases and J gave up 3 bases; unmatched junction bases: 6. The CDR3: CASSEAPLGQGYEQYF. Written as DNA, the CDR3 is TGTGCCAGCAGTGAAGCCCCCTTGGGACAGGGCTACGAGCAGTACTTC.

The chain links TRBV7-2 to TRBJ1-2, with D possibly TRBD1 on 5 matching bases. Trimming removed 5 bases at V and 7 bases at J, with 20 bases between. Germline CDR1 and CDR2: SGHTA and FQGNSA. CDR3 length: 15 residues. CDR3 sequence: CASSHPTGTSGGYTF. The CDR3 coding sequence is TGTGCCAGCAGCCACCCCACCGGGACCAGCGGTGGCTACACCTTC.